Listed here are 20 T cell receptor beta chains from one sample, sequenced in a study of glioma-infiltrating T cells. Amplification of TCR alpha and beta CDR3 regions from RNA used iRepertoire nested multiplex PCR. TCRdb ran MiXCR on the multiplex PCR reads and lists one entry per CDR3 protein. Of 150,000 or so distinct CDR3 sequences listed, about two fifths were seen once; the top ten hold over 15%. Source material: glioma tissue, nonneoplastic brain tissue, or PBMCs (not recorded which). The receptors shown here come from a human donor with low-grade glioma or glioblastoma, undergoing nonglioma brain surgery, or in good health (not recorded which).

The sample holds a few counts of this clonotype. The junction does not match germline at one end; this may be a read error. This sequence joins TRBV7-2 and TRBJ2-1; D remains ambiguous. The CDR3 runs to 12 residues. The germline V gene has CDR1 SGHTA and CDR2 FQGNSA. CDR3 nucleotides: TGTGCCAGCAGTAACGAGCGTAATGAGGAGTTCTTC. It specifies CASSNERNEEFF.

This clonotype appeared a few times. The chain combines TRBV20-1 with TRBJ2-3; tentatively, D is TRBD2 (6 bases). This CDR3 spans 16 amino acids. Looked up from germline, CDR1 is DFQATT and CDR2 is SNEGSKA (reference sequence). V lost 1 base and J lost 0, with 14 bases in between. DNA for the CDR3: TGCAGTGCTAGAGTTCTTGGGCGGGGTAGCACAGATACGCAGTATTTT. This translates into CSARVLGRGSTDTQYF.

V is TRBV7-2 and J is TRBJ2-3; TRBD2 matches at 9 bases. The CDR3 spans 15 residues. Unmatched junction bases numbered 5, after V lost 1 base and J lost 6 bases. CDR1 is SGHTA and CDR2 is FQGNSA in the germline V gene. Written as DNA, the CDR3 is TGTGCCAGCAGCTTAGACAGCGGGGGGACGGATACGCAGTATTTT. Protein product: CASSLDSGGTDTQYF. Together with reference TRBV7-2 and TRBJ2-3, the CDR3 gives the full variable domain: GAGVSQSPSNKVTEKGKDVELRCDPISGHTALYWYRQSLGQGLEFLIYFQGNSAPDKSGLPSDRFSAERTGGSVSTLTIQRTQQEDSAVYLCASSLDSGGTDTQYFGPGTRLTVL.

The rearrangement joins TRBV6-5 to TRBJ1-5, with 9 bases lining up with TRBD1. The CDR3 runs to 13 residues. Trimming cost V 8 bases and J 5 bases; bases outside gene matches: 4. Germline V gene data show CDR1 as MNHEY and CDR2 as SVGAGI. CDR3 DNA sequence: TGTGCCAGCCGGGACAGGGTCCATCAGCCCCAGCATTTT. Amino acids: CASRDRVHQPQHF.

Details on this clonotype: The CDR3 ends on some other residue instead of the conserved phenylalanine or tryptophan, so this is likely a read error. The V gene is TRBV4-2, the J gene TRBJ2-1; the D gene is possibly TRBD2 (5 bases). The CDR3 is 13 residues long. Trimming took off 3 bases at V and 9 bases at J, with 12 bases between the two ends. Germline CDR1 LGHNA, CDR2 YNFKEQ. As DNA, the CDR3 is TGTGCCAGCAGCCAGGTACTAGGGAGTGAGCAGTTCTCC. Amino acid sequence: CASSQVLGSEQFS.

The chain joins TRBV29-1 to TRBJ2-3, with D possibly matching TRBD2 (6 bases). CDR1 and CDR2 from the germline V gene are SQVTM and ANQGSEA. There are 13 residues in the CDR3. V shed 4 bases and J shed 3 bases, with 11 bases lying between them. The DNA for the CDR3 is TGCAGCGTTGTCCTAGCGTTAACAGATACGCAGTATTTT. It is translated as CSVVLALTDTQYF.

A single count supports this clonotype. This chain joins TRBV12-3 or TRBV12-4 and TRBJ2-2; 10 bases are shared with TRBD2. The CDR3 runs 18 residues. Trimming cost V 0 bases and J 4 bases; bases outside gene matches: 8. This CDR3 is CASSLALLAGAATGELFF. For the CDR3, the DNA is TGTGCCAGCAGTTTAGCGCTTCTAGCGGGGGCAGCCACCGGGGAGCTGTTTTTT.

A few counts support this clonotype. The gene calls are TRBV10-3 and TRBJ1-1; D possibly corresponds to TRBD1 (5 bases). Germline CDR1 and CDR2: ENHRY and SYGVKD. Trimming removed 10 bases at V and 0 bases at J, with 12 bases between. The CDR3 loop spans 13 amino acids. This CDR3 reads CATSGGLNTEAFF. DNA of the CDR3: TGTGCCACCAGCGGGGGTTTGAACACTGAAGCTTTCTTT.

The chain has TRBV6-1 and TRBJ1-2, with D hard to call. This CDR3 spans 12 amino acids. Trimming cost V 6 bases and J 3 bases, with 8 bases left between them. From germline, CDR1 is MNHNS and CDR2 SASEGT. This chain's CDR3 is CASRQSYYGYTF. The CDR3, as DNA: TGTGCCAGCAGACAGAGCTACTATGGCTACACCTTC.

The V call is TRBV28, the J call TRBJ2-1; D is undetermined. Looked up from germline, CDR1 is MDHEN and CDR2 is SYDVKM. The CDR3 runs 11 residues. Trimming took off 3 bases at V and 5 bases at J, with 2 bases between the two ends. This chain's CDR3 is CASSLNNEQFF. CDR3 bases: TGTGCCAGCAGTTTGAACAATGAGCAGTTCTTC.

This clonotype is a singleton in its sample. The chain recombines TRBV12-3 or TRBV12-4 with TRBJ2-1; D is perhaps TRBD1 or TRBD2 (5 bases each). Trimming shortened V by 6 bases and J by 9 bases, and 12 bases separated the two germline ends. The CDR3 is 12 amino acids. CDR3 region: CASSRAGTEQFF. The CDR3 region has the DNA TGTGCCAGCAGCCGAGCAGGGACTGAGCAGTTCTTC.

The chain links TRBV27 to TRBJ2-2; D remains unclear. The CDR3 runs 14 residues. Germline V lookup: CDR1 MNHEY, CDR2 SMNVEV (reference sequence). V was shortened by 6 bases and J by 2 bases, with 10 bases between the two germline ends. The chain's CDR3 is CASRMQINTGELFF. CDR3 DNA: TGTGCCAGCAGGATGCAGATAAACACCGGGGAGCTGTTTTTT.

Regarding this clonotype: A read error may be the cause here, since a much bigger clone is one base away. The rearrangement joins TRBV2 to TRBJ1-1; D is unresolved. The germline gives CDR1 SNHLY, CDR2 FYNNEI. The V gene lost 9 bases and the J gene lost 3 bases, with 17 bases spanning the gap. This CDR3 has 14 residues. CDR3 bases: TGTGCCAGAATCAGAGGGAGGCTTGACACTGAAGCTTTCTTT. Its protein is CARIRGRLDTEAFF. Variable domain in full (rest from reference TRBV2 and TRBJ1-1): EPEVTQTPSHQVTQMGQEVILRCVPISNHLYFYWYRQILGQKVEFLVSFYNNEISEKSEIFDDQFSVERPDGSNFTLKIRSTKLEDSAMYFCARIRGRLDTEAFFGQGTRLTVV.

V gene TRBV4-2 combines with J gene TRBJ2-5; TRBD2 aligns across 10 bases. J was trimmed by 2 bases and V by 1 base; bases with no gene match: 7. The CDR3 is 17 amino acids. Germline V CDR1 and CDR2: LGHNA, YNFKEQ. CDR3 in amino acids: CASSQALRTSGQETQYF. CDR3 coding DNA: TGTGCCAGCAGCCAAGCTCTCCGGACTAGCGGTCAAGAGACCCAGTACTTC.

The chain couples TRBV20-1 to TRBJ2-7; 7 nucleotides line up with TRBD2. The CDR3 covers 11 residues. V trimming: 6 bases; J trimming: 5 bases; junction bases outside the gene matches: 4. Germline-derived CDR1 and CDR2 are DFQATT and SNEGSKA (reference sequence). CDR3 in amino acids: CSAPTSHEQYF. For the CDR3, the DNA is TGCAGTGCCCCGACTAGCCACGAGCAGTACTTC.

The rearrangement uses TRBV12-3 or TRBV12-4 and TRBJ2-7; D is unclear. CDR3 size: 12 residues. V lost 3 bases, J lost 4 bases, and 7 bases lay in between. CDR3 amino acids: CASSFSLYEQYF. Written as DNA, the CDR3 is TGTGCCAGCAGTTTCTCGCTATACGAGCAGTACTTC.

This clonotype came up a few times. This chain uses TRBV12-3 or TRBV12-4 with TRBJ2-7; 13 bases align to TRBD2. The CDR3 totals 17 residues. Losses at the gene ends were 4 bases for V and 2 bases for J; bases not matched to a gene: 8. The CDR3 loop is CASSYTPTSGGAYEQYF. In nucleotides, the CDR3 is TGTGCCAGCAGTTACACCCCAACTAGCGGGGGGGCCTACGAGCAGTACTTC.

The chain couples TRBV28 to TRBJ2-7; D gene ambiguous. The V and J ends lost 2 bases and 5 bases respectively, with 7 bases between them. CDR3 size: 12 residues. Germline loops: CDR1 MDHEN, CDR2 SYDVKM. CDR3: CASSLLLHEQYF. CDR3 nucleotide sequence: TGTGCCAGCAGTTTACTATTGCACGAGCAGTACTTC.

The genes are TRBV12-5 and TRBJ2-3, with a weak D call TRBD2 (5 bases). Trimming took off 5 bases at V and 1 base at J, with 10 bases between the two ends. The CDR3 runs 14 residues. Germline-derived CDR1 and CDR2 are LGHNT and FRNRAP. CDR3 sequence: CASGPGYGTDTQYF. The CDR3 bases are TGTGCTAGTGGTCCGGGATATGGCACAGATACGCAGTATTTT.

Turning to this clonotype: The junction departs from germline at one end; a sequencing error may be responsible. This sequence joins TRBV7-9 and TRBJ1-1; D might be TRBD1 (6 bases). The germline V gene encodes CDR1 SEHNR and CDR2 FQNEAQ (reference sequence). This CDR3 comprises 15 residues. CDR3 amino acids: CASTNTGTLNTKAFF. CDR3 DNA: TGTGCCAGCACCAACACCGGGACACTGAACACTAAAGCTTTCTTT.